This T cell receptor (beta chain) is from a study of T cell repertoires in aging, cancer and after chemotherapy. Overall study: Donors were grouped into six age bands spanning 30 or younger through 70 or older.

Rearranged V-D-J TRB sequences were amplified with a mixed TRB-A/B primer pool. TCRdb passed the multiplex PCR reads through MiXCR, listing each CDR3 protein once. This table has fewer than 6,000 distinct CDR3 sequences, 35% to 45% appearing once. General study results and limits: Rebound thymic output was suggested by rising median generation probability during chemotherapy in each cancer cohort. Lymphoid organ infiltration in hematological cancer patients may impair thymic emigration or peripheral T cell expansion. The repertoire data cannot show anything about immunological memory following chemotherapy.

Amplification of TCR beta used genomic DNA extracted from peripheral blood. In regard to this clonotype: Its specificity is not known.

Sequenced sample: blood. The source of this sequence is a human donor with a blood cancer.

The CDR3 nucleotides read TGTGCCAGCAGCCTAAGAGGGGAAGCAGATACGCAGTATTTT. Translation gives CASSLRGEADTQYF. The J gene is TRBJ2-3, the V gene TRBV7-2; D possibly uses TRBD1 or TRBD2 (5 bases each). The CDR3 extends over 14 amino acids. V was cut by 5 bases and J by 4 bases, with 13 bases left in between. Germline CDR1 is SGHTA and CDR2 is FQGNSA.